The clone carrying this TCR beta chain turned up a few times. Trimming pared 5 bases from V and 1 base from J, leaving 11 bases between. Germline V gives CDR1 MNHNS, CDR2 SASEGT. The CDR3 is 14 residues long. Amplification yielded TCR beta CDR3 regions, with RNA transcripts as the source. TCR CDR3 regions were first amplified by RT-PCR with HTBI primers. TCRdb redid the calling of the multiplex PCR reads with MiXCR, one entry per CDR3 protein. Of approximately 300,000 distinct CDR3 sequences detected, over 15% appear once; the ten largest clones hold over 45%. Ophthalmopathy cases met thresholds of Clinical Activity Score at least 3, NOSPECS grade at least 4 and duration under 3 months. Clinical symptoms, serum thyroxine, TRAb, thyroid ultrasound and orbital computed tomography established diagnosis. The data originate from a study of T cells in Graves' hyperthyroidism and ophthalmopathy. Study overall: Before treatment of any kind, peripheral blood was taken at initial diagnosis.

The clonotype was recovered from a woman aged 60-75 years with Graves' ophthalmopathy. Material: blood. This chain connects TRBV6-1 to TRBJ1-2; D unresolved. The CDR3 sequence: CASSRGYSNYGYTF. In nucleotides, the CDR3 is TGTGCCAGCAGTAGAGGGTATAGTAACTATGGCTACACCTTC.